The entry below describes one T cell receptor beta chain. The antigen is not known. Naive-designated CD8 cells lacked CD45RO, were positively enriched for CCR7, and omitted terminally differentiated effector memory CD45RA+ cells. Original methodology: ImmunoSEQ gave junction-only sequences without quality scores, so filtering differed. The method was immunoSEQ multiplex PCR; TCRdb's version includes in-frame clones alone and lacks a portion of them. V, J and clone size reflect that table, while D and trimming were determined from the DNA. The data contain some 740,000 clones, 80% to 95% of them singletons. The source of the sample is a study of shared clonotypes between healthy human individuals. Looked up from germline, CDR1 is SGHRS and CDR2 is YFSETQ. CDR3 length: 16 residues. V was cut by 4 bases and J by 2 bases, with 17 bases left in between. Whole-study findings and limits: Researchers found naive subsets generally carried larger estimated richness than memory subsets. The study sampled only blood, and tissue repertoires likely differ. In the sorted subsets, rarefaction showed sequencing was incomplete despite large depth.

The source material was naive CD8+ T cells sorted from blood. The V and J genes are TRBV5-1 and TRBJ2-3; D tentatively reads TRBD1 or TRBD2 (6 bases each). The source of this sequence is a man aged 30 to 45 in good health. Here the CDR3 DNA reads TGCGCCAGCAGCCTCTCGGGGGCCCTCATCACAGATACGCAGTATTTT. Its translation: CASSLSGALITDTQYF.